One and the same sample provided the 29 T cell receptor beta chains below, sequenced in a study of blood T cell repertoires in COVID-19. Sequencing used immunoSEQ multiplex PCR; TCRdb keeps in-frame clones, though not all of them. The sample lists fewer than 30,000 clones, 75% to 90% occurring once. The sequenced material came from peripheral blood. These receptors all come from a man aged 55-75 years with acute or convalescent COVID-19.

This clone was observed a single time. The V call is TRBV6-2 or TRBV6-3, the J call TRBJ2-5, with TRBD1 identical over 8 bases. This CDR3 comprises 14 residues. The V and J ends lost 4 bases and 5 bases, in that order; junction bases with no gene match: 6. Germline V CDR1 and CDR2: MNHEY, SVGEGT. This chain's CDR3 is CASSSLRGPETQYF. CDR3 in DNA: TGTGCCAGCAGTTCCCTCAGGGGGCCGGAGACCCAGTACTTC.

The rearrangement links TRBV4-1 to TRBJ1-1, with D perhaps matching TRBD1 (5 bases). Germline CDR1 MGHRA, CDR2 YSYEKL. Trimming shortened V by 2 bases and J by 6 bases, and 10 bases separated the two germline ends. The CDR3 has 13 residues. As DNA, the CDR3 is TGCGCCAGCAGCCAAAGGGGACTGGCTGAAGCTTTCTTT. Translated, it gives CASSQRGLAEAFF.

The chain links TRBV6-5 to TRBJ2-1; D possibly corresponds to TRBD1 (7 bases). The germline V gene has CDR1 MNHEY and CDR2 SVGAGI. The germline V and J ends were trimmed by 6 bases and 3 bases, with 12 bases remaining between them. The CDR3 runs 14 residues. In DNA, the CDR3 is TGTGCCAGCAGCCCAGGGGGAGGCTACAATGAGCAGTTCTTC. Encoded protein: CASSPGGGYNEQFF.

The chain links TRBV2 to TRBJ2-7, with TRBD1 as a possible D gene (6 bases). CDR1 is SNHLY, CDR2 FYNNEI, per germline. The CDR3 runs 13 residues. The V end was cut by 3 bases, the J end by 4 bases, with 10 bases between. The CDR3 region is CASSDRGNYEQYF. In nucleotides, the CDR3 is TGTGCCAGCAGTGACAGGGGAAATTACGAGCAGTACTTC.

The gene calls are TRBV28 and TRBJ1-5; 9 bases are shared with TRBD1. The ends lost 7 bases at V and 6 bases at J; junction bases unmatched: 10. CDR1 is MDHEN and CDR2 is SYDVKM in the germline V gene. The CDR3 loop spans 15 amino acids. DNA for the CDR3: TGTGCCAGCACCCCCACGGGACAGGGTGGTCAGCCCCAGCATTTT. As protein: CASTPTGQGGQPQHF.

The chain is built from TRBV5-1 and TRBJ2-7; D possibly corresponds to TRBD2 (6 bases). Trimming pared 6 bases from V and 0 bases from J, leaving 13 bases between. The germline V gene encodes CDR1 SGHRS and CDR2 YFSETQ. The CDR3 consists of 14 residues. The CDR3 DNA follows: TGCGCCAGCATACGGGAGCCCAGCTCCTACGAGCAGTACTTC. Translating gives CASIREPSSYEQYF.

The CDR3 DNA is TGTGCCAGCAGCCCGGGGGGCGGGGCACAAGAGACCCAGTACTTC. Its translation is CASSPGGGAQETQYF. The chain is built from TRBV5-4 and TRBJ2-5, with a weak D call TRBD2 (7 bases). V lost 4 bases to trimming and J lost 2 bases, with 15 bases between them. Germline V gene sequence: CDR1 SGHNT, CDR2 YYREEE (reference sequence). The CDR3 spans 15 residues.

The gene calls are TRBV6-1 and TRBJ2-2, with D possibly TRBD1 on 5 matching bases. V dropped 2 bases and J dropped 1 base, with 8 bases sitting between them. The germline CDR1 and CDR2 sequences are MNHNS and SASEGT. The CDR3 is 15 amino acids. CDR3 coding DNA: TGTGCCAGCAGTGAATTAAGGGGGAACACCGGGGAGCTGTTTTTT. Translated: CASSELRGNTGELFF.

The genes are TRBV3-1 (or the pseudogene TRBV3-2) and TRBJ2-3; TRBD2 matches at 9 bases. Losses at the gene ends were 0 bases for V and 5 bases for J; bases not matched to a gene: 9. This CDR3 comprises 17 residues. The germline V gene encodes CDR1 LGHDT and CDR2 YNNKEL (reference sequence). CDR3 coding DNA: TGTGCCAGCAGCCAAGAGGTCCCTAGCGGGATCCAAGATACGCAGTATTTT. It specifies CASSQEVPSGIQDTQYF.

CDR3: CASSLGGTGTEAFF. The CDR3 nucleotides read TGTGCCAGCAGTCTCGGAGGGACGGGGACTGAAGCTTTCTTT. The V gene is TRBV28, the J gene TRBJ1-1; possible D gene TRBD1, 5 bases. Trimming cost V 5 bases and J 5 bases, with 15 bases left between them. This CDR3 contains 14 residues. Looked up from germline, CDR1 is MDHEN and CDR2 is SYDVKM.

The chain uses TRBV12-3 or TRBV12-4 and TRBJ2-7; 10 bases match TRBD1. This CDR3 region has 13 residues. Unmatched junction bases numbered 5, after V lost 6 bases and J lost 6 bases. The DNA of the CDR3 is TGTGCCAGCAGCAGACAGGGGGCCGGCGAGCAGTACTTC. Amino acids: CASSRQGAGEQYF.

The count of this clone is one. As DNA, the CDR3 is TGTGCCAGCAGTGACCAGCTCGCGGGGAACTCCTACGAGCAGTACTTC. Its translation is CASSDQLAGNSYEQYF. The V and J genes are TRBV6-2 or TRBV6-3 and TRBJ2-7; a weak D match, TRBD2 (6 bases). V lost 5 bases, J lost 0 bases, and 17 bases lay in between. CDR3 length: 16 residues. Germline CDR1 reads MNHEY; CDR2 reads SVGEGT.

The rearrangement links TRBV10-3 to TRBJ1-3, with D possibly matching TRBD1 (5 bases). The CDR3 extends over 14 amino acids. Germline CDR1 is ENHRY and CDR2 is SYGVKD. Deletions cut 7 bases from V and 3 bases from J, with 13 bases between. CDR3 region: CAIKSSGDGNTIYF. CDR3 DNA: TGTGCCATCAAGAGCTCGGGGGATGGAAACACCATATATTTT.

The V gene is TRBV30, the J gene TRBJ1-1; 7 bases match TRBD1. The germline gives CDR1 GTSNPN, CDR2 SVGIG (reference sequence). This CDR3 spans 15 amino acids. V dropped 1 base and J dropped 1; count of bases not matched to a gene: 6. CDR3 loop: CAWSASGTANTEAFF. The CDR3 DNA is TGTGCCTGGAGTGCCTCCGGGACAGCGAACACTGAAGCTTTCTTT.

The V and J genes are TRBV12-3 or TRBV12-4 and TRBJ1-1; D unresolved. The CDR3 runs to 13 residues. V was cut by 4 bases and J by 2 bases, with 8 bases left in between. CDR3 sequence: CASSSTTNTEAFF. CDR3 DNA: TGTGCCAGCAGTTCAACAACCAACACTGAAGCTTTCTTT.

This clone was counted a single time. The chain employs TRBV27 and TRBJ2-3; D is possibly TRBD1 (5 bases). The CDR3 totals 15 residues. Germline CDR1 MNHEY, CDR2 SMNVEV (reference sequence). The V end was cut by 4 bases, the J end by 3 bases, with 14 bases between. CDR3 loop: CASSSQGLRTDTQYF. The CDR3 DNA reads TGTGCCAGCAGTTCCCAGGGTCTGCGGACAGATACGCAGTATTTT.

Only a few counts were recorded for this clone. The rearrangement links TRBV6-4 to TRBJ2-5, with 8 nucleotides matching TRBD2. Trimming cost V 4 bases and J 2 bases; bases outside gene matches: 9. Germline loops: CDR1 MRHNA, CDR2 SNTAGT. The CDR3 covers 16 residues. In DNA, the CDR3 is TGTGCCAGCAGTGCCACCGGGGGGGCAGGACAAGAGACCCAGTACTTC. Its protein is CASSATGGAGQETQYF.

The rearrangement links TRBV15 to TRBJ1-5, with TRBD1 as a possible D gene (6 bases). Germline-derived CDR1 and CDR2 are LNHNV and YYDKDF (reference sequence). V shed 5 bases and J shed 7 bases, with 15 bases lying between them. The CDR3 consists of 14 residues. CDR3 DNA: TGTGCCACCAGCTTCGGGACATCGGGACAGCCCCAGCATTTT. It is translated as CATSFGTSGQPQHF. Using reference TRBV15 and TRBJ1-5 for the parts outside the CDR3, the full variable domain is DAMVIQNPRYQVTQFGKPVTLSCSQTLNHNVMYWYQQKSSQAPKLLFHYYDKDFNNEADTPDNFQSRRPNTSFCFLDIRSPGLGDTAMYLCATSFGTSGQPQHFGDGTRLSIL.

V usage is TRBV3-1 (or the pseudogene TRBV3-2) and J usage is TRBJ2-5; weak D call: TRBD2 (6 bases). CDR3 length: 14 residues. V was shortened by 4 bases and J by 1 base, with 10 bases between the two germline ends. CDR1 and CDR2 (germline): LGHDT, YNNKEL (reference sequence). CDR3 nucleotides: TGTGCCAGCAGCCGTGGCGGGACCCAAGAGACCCAGTACTTC. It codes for CASSRGGTQETQYF.

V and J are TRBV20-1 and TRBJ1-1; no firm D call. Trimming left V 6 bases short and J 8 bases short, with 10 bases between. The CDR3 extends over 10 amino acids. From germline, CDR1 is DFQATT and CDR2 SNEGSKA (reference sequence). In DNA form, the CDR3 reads TGCAGTGCCCTGGAGGTAGAAGCTTTCTTT. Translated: CSALEVEAFF.

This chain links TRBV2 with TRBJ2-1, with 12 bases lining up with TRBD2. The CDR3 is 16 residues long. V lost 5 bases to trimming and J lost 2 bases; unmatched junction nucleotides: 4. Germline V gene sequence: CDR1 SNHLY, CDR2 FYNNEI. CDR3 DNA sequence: TGTGCCAGCAGTTCCCCTAGCGGGGGGGCCTACAATGAGCAGTTCTTC. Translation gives CASSSPSGGAYNEQFF.

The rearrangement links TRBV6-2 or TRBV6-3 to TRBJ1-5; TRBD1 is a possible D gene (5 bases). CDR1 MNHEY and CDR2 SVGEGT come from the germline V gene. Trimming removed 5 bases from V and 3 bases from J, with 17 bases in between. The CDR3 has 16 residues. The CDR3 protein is CASSQPPGLINQPQHF. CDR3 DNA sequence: TGTGCCAGCAGTCAACCTCCGGGACTGATCAATCAGCCCCAGCATTTT.

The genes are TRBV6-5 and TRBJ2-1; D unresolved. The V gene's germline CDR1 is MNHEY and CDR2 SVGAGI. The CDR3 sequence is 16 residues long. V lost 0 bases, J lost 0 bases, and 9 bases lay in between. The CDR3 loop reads CASSYSGYSSYNEQFF. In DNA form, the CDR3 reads TGTGCCAGCAGTTACTCCGGTTATAGCTCCTACAATGAGCAGTTCTTC.

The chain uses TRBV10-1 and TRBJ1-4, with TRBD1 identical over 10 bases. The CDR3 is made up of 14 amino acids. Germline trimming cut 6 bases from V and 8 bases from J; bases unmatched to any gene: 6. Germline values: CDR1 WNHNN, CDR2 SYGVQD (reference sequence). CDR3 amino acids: CASSRDRGGEKLFF. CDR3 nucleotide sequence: TGCGCCAGCAGCCGGGACAGGGGAGGAGAAAAACTGTTTTTT.

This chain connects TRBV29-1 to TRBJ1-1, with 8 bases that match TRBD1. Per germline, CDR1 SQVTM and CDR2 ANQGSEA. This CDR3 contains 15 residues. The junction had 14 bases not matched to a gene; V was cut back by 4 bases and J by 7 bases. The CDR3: CSVVSIRGQGGEAFF. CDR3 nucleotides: TGCAGCGTTGTATCGATCAGGGGGCAAGGGGGTGAAGCTTTCTTT.

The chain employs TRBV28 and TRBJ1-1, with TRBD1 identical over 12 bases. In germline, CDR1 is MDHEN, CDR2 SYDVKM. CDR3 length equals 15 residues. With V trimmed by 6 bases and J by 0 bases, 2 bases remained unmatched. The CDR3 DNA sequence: TGTGCCAGCAGGGGACAGGGGGCAATGAACACTGAAGCTTTCTTT. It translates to CASRGQGAMNTEAFF.

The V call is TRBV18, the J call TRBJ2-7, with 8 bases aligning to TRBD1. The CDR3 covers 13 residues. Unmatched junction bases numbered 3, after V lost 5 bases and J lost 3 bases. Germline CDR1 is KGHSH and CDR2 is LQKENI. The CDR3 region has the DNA TGTGCCAGCTCAGGACAGGGTCGCTACGAGCAGTACTTC. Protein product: CASSGQGRYEQYF.

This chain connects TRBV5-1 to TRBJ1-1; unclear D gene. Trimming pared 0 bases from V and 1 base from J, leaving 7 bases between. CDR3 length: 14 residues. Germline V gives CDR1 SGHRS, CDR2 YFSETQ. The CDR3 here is CASSLGQANTEAFF. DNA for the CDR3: TGCGCCAGCAGCTTGGGACAAGCGAACACTGAAGCTTTCTTT.

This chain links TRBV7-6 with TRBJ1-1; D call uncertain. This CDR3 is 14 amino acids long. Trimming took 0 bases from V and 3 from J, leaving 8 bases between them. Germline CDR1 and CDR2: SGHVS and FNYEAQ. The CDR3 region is CASSLAVSYTEAFF. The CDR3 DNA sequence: TGTGCCAGCAGCTTAGCTGTGAGTTACACTGAAGCTTTCTTT.